Sequencing of this T cell receptor (beta chain) was carried out in a study of T cell changes during pregnancy in multiple sclerosis. The assay was immunoSEQ multiplex PCR, and TCRdb's table has in-frame clones only and misses some. The data hold about 44,000 clones, with 89% observed a single time. The V gene's germline CDR1 is SGDLS and CDR2 YYNGEE. The CDR3 is made up of 18 amino acids. Unmatched junction bases numbered 12, after V lost 0 bases and J lost 6 bases. This TCR derives from a female donor with multiple sclerosis, enrolled in a pregnancy study. The material sequenced was CD4+ T cells from peripheral blood mononuclear cells, taken after pregnancy. This chain links TRBV9 with TRBJ2-7; 13 nucleotides agree with TRBD2. The CDR3 reads CASSVGPLAGGFYGEQYF. For the CDR3, the DNA is TGTGCCAGCAGCGTAGGACCACTAGCGGGAGGGTTTTATGGCGAGCAGTACTTC.